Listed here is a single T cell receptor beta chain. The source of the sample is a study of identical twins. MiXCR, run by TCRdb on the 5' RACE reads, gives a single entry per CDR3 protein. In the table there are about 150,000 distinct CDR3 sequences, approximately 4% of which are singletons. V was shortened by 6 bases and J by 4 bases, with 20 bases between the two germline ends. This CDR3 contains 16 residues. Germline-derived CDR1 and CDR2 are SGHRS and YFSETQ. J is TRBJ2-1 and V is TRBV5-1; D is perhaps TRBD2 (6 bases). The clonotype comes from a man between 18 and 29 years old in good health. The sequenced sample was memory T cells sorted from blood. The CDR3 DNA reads TGCGCCAGCACCCCTGATGCGGGGACCTCATACAATGAGCAGTTCTTC. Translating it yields CASTPDAGTSYNEQFF.